A single sample gave rise to the 19 T cell receptor beta chains below, sequenced in a study of T cell repertoires in cytomegalovirus infection. No antigens are known for them. TCRdb re-called the reads through MiXCR, storing one row per CDR3 protein. The top ten clones hold 74% of a sample with around 100,000 distinct CDR3 sequences, approximately 45% of them seen once. The sample consisted of CD8+ T cells from cultured PBMCs, taken from culture after CMV antigen stimulation. Source of these receptors: a human donor in good health (CMV status not recorded). Some clones in this sample may be carry-over from other donors' samples.

The chain couples TRBV7-6 to TRBJ2-1; 8 bases fit TRBD2. After removal of 1 base from V and 7 bases from J, the junction contained 9 bases not matched to a gene. The CDR3 contains 16 residues. The V gene's germline CDR1 is SGHVS and CDR2 FNYEAQ. CDR3 in amino acids: CASSLEEGTRWNEQFF. DNA for the CDR3: TGTGCCAGCAGCTTAGAAGAAGGGACTAGGTGGAATGAGCAGTTCTTC.

The rearrangement links TRBV15 to TRBJ2-3; D may match TRBD1 or TRBD2 (6 bases each). V gave up 0 bases and J gave up 1 base, with 11 bases separating them. The CDR3 length is 16 residues. Per the germline V gene, CDR1 is LNHNV and CDR2 is YYDKDF (reference sequence). CDR3: CATSRDGGGGTDTQYF. For the CDR3, the DNA is TGTGCCACCAGCAGAGATGGAGGGGGAGGCACAGATACGCAGTATTTT. The variable domain in full, completed from reference TRBV15 and TRBJ2-3, reads DAMVIQNPRYQVTQFGKPVTLSCSQTLNHNVMYWYQQKSSQAPKLLFHYYDKDFNNEADTPDNFQSRRPNTSFCFLDIRSPGLGDTAMYLCATSRDGGGGTDTQYFGPGTRLTVL.

The V call is TRBV7-9, the J call TRBJ1-2, with D possibly TRBD1 on 5 matching bases. CDR3 length: 14 residues. CDR1 is SEHNR, CDR2 FQNEAQ, per germline (reference sequence). V was shortened by 6 bases and J by 2 bases, with 13 bases between the two germline ends. The CDR3 nucleotides read TGTGCCAGCAGGTCGACAGCGCCGAACTATGGCTACACCTTC. It encodes CASRSTAPNYGYTF.

This clonotype was found many times. The chain has TRBV12-3 or TRBV12-4 and TRBJ2-3; D gene unclear. With 10 bases removed from V and 4 bases from J, the gap between germline ends came to 21 bases. The CDR3 consists of 15 residues. CDR3 residues: CATTHFRSRADTQYF. CDR3 DNA: TGTGCCACCACCCACTTTCGTAGTCGGGCAGATACGCAGTATTTT.

This chain connects TRBV28 to TRBJ1-4; tentatively, D is TRBD1 (5 bases). Germline V CDR1 and CDR2: MDHEN, SYDVKM. Between the trimmed V and J ends, which lost 6 bases and 0 bases, there was a span of 11 bases. CDR3 size: 15 residues. The CDR3 loop is CASRAGFATNEKLFF. As DNA, the CDR3 is TGTGCCAGCAGAGCAGGGTTTGCAACTAATGAAAAACTGTTTTTT.

Only one count was recorded for this clonotype. J is TRBJ1-2 and V is TRBV5-4; D not resolved. V lost 2 bases, J lost 8 bases, and 13 bases lay in between. The length of the CDR3 is 13 residues. The germline V gene encodes CDR1 SGHNT and CDR2 YYREEE (reference sequence). CDR3 DNA: TGTGCCAGCAGCTTTCAGGATATCGGCGGCTACACCTTC. Amino acids: CASSFQDIGGYTF. Complete variable domain (other parts from reference TRBV5-4 and TRBJ1-2): ETGVTQSPTHLIKTRGQQVTLRCSSQSGHNTVSWYQQALGQGPQFIFQYYREEENGRGNFPPRFSGLQFPNYSSELNVNALELDDSALYLCASSFQDIGGYTFGSGTRLTVV.

The chain couples TRBV4-1 to TRBJ2-2; possibly TRBD2 for D (5 bases). The CDR3 contains 16 residues. Germline V gene lookup returns CDR1 MGHRA and CDR2 YSYEKL. Trimming took 5 bases from V and 0 from J, leaving 13 bases between them. The CDR3 loop reads CASSKTAGPNTGELFF. CDR3 nucleotide sequence: TGCGCCAGCAGCAAAACCGCGGGCCCGAACACCGGGGAGCTGTTTTTT.

This chain links TRBV6-6 with TRBJ2-7; possible D gene TRBD1, 5 bases. The germline V gene has CDR1 MNHNY and CDR2 SVGAGI (reference sequence). V lost 5 bases, J lost 0 bases, and 14 bases lay in between. The length of the CDR3 is 15 residues. The DNA of the CDR3 is TGTGCCAGCAGTCCGACAGCCCTGAGCTCCTACGAGCAGTACTTC. This encodes CASSPTALSSYEQYF.

About this clonotype itself: Germline and junction disagree at one end, which may indicate a read error. The CDR3 sequence: CASSLTENYSYTF. The DNA for the CDR3 is TGTGCCAGCAGCTTGACAGAGAACTATAGCTACACCTTC. The rearrangement joins TRBV27 to TRBJ1-2, with a tentative D call TRBD1 (5 bases). The V gene's germline CDR1 is MNHEY and CDR2 SMNVEV (reference sequence). The CDR3 is 13 residues long.

About this clonotype: At one of its ends the junction is not consistent with the germline gene, which may arise from a read error. The rearrangement uses TRBV12-3 or TRBV12-4 and TRBJ1-1; 11 bases agree with TRBD1. The CDR3 consists of 15 residues. This chain's CDR3 is CVSSAMGQGDLVAFF. In nucleotides, the CDR3 is TGTGTCAGCAGCGCGATGGGACAGGGGGACTTAGTAGCTTTCTTT.

This clonotype has a count of ten or more. The CDR3 sequence: CASSLTTGDGYTF. CDR3 nucleotide sequence: TGTGCCAGCAGTCTCACGACAGGAGATGGCTACACCTTC. The V and J genes are TRBV28 and TRBJ1-2, with TRBD1 as a possible D gene (6 bases). The V and J ends lost 5 bases and 6 bases respectively, with 13 bases between them. The CDR3 runs 13 residues. Germline CDR1 and CDR2: MDHEN and SYDVKM.

This clonotype was seen more than once but under ten times. The V call is TRBV6-1, the J call TRBJ1-1; no firm D call. The germline V and J ends were trimmed by 1 base and 1 base, with 10 bases remaining between them. Germline V gene data show CDR1 as MNHNS and CDR2 as SASEGT. The CDR3 runs 15 residues. The DNA for the CDR3 is TGTGCCAGCAGTGAAGTGAGAGGGTGGAACACTGAAGCTTTCTTT. It is translated as CASSEVRGWNTEAFF.

The table lists this clonotype with a few counts. The chain couples TRBV27 to TRBJ2-6, with D unresolved. The CDR3 spans 16 residues. Trimming took off 2 bases at V and 1 base at J, with 9 bases between the two ends. Per the germline V gene, CDR1 is MNHEY and CDR2 is SMNVEV (reference sequence). CDR3 residues: CASSLGEASGANVLTF. As DNA, the CDR3 is TGTGCCAGCAGTTTAGGTGAGGCTTCTGGGGCCAACGTCCTGACTTTC.

The rearrangement uses TRBV6-5 and TRBJ1-1; D possibly corresponds to TRBD1 (5 bases). Trimming took off 0 bases at V and 3 bases at J, with 8 bases between the two ends. The germline CDR1 and CDR2 sequences are MNHEY and SVGAGI. This CDR3 spans 14 amino acids. The CDR3 loop reads CASSYSMGDTEAFF. CDR3 nucleotide sequence: TGTGCCAGCAGTTACTCGATGGGGGACACTGAAGCTTTCTTT.

The table lists this clonotype with a count of one. The CDR3 bases are TGCAGTGCTAGAGGGTTGCGGGGGCTGGGCGACACTGAAGCTTTCTTT. Amino acid sequence: CSARGLRGLGDTEAFF. V and J are TRBV20-1 and TRBJ1-1; D perhaps matches TRBD1 (6 bases). The CDR3 loop spans 16 amino acids. Per the germline V gene, CDR1 is DFQATT and CDR2 is SNEGSKA (reference sequence). Trimming removed 1 base from V and 3 bases from J, with 18 bases in between.

The chain links TRBV24-1 to TRBJ2-1; TRBD2 might be the D (7 bases). Germline CDR1 and CDR2: KGHDR and SFDVKD. V was pared by 4 bases and J by 0 bases, with 12 bases between. This CDR3 is built from 16 residues. The CDR3 DNA reads TGTGCCACCAGTGACCTCCGGGGGGCCTCCTACAATGAGCAGTTCTTC. Encoded protein: CATSDLRGASYNEQFF.

V and J are TRBV7-6 and TRBJ1-1; maybe TRBD1 (5 bases). Germline CDR1 reads SGHVS; CDR2 reads FNYEAQ. The V end lost 5 bases, the J end lost 6 bases, and 13 bases lay between the germline ends. The CDR3 covers 13 residues. The CDR3 DNA follows: TGTGCCAGCAGCCGGGGGGGGGTGGCTGAAGCTTTCTTT. As protein: CASSRGGVAEAFF.

The CDR3 DNA follows: TGTGCCAGCAGCTTAGTCGGCCCCCGGAATGAGCAGTTCTTC. It translates to CASSLVGPRNEQFF. This chain connects TRBV7-8 to TRBJ2-1; D not certain. CDR3 length: 14 amino acids. The V end lost 1 base, the J end lost 7 bases, and 11 bases lay between the germline ends. CDR1 is SGHVS, CDR2 FQNEAQ, per germline.

The J gene is TRBJ1-3, the V gene TRBV6-1; no clear D gene. The CDR3 has 16 residues. Trimming took off 1 base at V and 2 bases at J, with 12 bases between the two ends. Germline values: CDR1 MNHNS, CDR2 SASEGT. In DNA, the CDR3 is TGTGCCAGCAGTGAAGATGGGGTACCCCCTGGAAACACCATATATTTT. Amino acids: CASSEDGVPPGNTIYF.